Following are 15 T cell receptor beta chains from one sample sequenced in a study of shared clonotypes between healthy human individuals. Some clones are missing from TCRdb's copy, which holds only in-frame ones; the method was immunoSEQ multiplex PCR. The table records 110,000 or so clones, approximately 70% of them present only once. The specimen sequenced was memory CD8+ T cells sorted from blood. Subset described: CD45RO+ cells pooled with CCR7-negative TemRA cells. Receptors originate from a woman between 25 and 40 years old in good health.

The genes are TRBV7-9 and TRBJ2-1, with 10 positions matching TRBD2. V was pared by 7 bases and J by 3 bases, with 3 bases of the junction left unmatched. The CDR3 contains 14 residues. From germline, CDR1 is SEHNR and CDR2 FQNEAQ (reference sequence). CDR3 sequence (DNA): TGTGCCAGCATCATAGCGGGGGGCTACAATGAGCAGTTCTTC. This encodes CASIIAGGYNEQFF.

To note about this clone: The junction departs from germline at one end; a sequencing error may be responsible. This sequence joins TRBV6-5 and TRBJ2-1; D might be TRBD2 (5 bases). The CDR3 is 15 amino acids. CDR1 is MNHEY, CDR2 SVGAGI, per germline. The CDR3 loop is CASSDSVGDYNEQFF. As DNA, the CDR3 is TGTGCCAGCAGTGACTCGGTCGGGGACTACAATGAGCAGTTCTTC.

J is TRBJ2-3 and V is TRBV10-3; D might be TRBD2 (5 bases). The V end lost 8 bases, the J end lost 1 base, and 16 bases lay between the germline ends. Germline V lookup: CDR1 ENHRY, CDR2 SYGVKD. The CDR3 has 15 amino acids. CDR3 amino acids: CAIRGRRRGTDTQYF. Written as DNA, the CDR3 is TGTGCCATCCGGGGAAGGCGGAGAGGCACAGATACGCAGTATTTT.

Of note for this clone: Different DNA sequences within this sample yield the same CDR3. The DNA of the CDR3 is TGTGCCAGCAGCGTAGCTGGACTGAACACTGAAGCTTTCTTT. Protein sequence: CASSVAGLNTEAFF. The V and J genes are TRBV9 and TRBJ1-1; D remains ambiguous. The CDR3 consists of 14 residues. The germline CDR1 and CDR2 sequences are SGDLS and YYNGEE. Trimming removed 0 bases from V and 0 bases from J, with 6 bases in between. Full variable domain (outside the CDR3, taken from reference TRBV9 and TRBJ1-1): DSGVTQTPKHLITATGQRVTLRCSPRSGDLSVYWYQQSLDQGLQFLIQYYNGEERAKGNILERFSAQQFPDLHSELNLSSLELGDSALYFCASSVAGLNTEAFFGQGTRLTVV.

The rearrangement joins TRBV28 to TRBJ2-7, with D perhaps TRBD1 (6 bases). V was shortened by 6 bases and J by 2 bases, with 14 bases between the two germline ends. This CDR3 is 14 amino acids long. CDR1 and CDR2 (germline): MDHEN, SYDVKM. CDR3 sequence: CASRPQGYPYEQYF. The CDR3 bases are TGTGCCAGCAGACCACAGGGATACCCCTACGAGCAGTACTTC. The full variable domain, completed using reference TRBV28 and TRBJ2-7, is DVKVTQSSRYLVKRTGEKVFLECVQDMDHENMFWYRQDPGLGLRLIYFSYDVKMKEKGDIPEGYSVSREKKERFSLILESASTNQTSMYLCASRPQGYPYEQYFGPGTRLTVT.

This clone has ten or more counts. The genes are TRBV19 and TRBJ2-7; tentatively, D is TRBD1 (5 bases). This CDR3 is built from 13 residues. With 5 bases removed from V and 5 bases from J, the gap between germline ends came to 13 bases. CDR1 is LNHDA and CDR2 is SQIVND in the germline V gene (reference sequence). As DNA, the CDR3 is TGTGCCAGTAGTTCCCGATCAGGGAACGAGCAGTACTTC. This codes for CASSSRSGNEQYF.

The V and J genes are TRBV11-2 and TRBJ2-7, with TRBD2 matching over 8 bases. CDR3 length equals 16 residues. The germline V gene has CDR1 SGHAT and CDR2 FQNNGV. Trimming removed 5 bases from V and 0 bases from J; junction bases left unmatched: 9. The CDR3 loop is CASSVPLAGLSYEQYF. CDR3 nucleotide sequence: TGTGCCAGCAGCGTCCCTCTAGCGGGCCTCTCCTACGAGCAGTACTTC.

The CDR3 loop reads CASSLGEIGGQPQHF. The CDR3 region has the DNA TGTGCCAGCAGCTTAGGAGAAATCGGGGGTCAGCCCCAGCATTTT. J is TRBJ1-5 and V is TRBV7-9, with D possibly matching TRBD1 (5 bases). Germline loops: CDR1 SEHNR, CDR2 FQNEAQ (reference sequence). The CDR3 sequence is 15 residues long. The germline V and J ends were trimmed by 1 base and 6 bases, with 13 bases remaining between them. Supplemented by reference TRBV7-9 and TRBJ1-5, the full variable domain reads DTGVSQNPRHKITKRGQNVTFRCDPISEHNRLYWYRQTLGQGPEFLTYFQNEAQLEKSRLLSDRFSAERPKGSFSTLEIQRTEQGDSAMYLCASSLGEIGGQPQHFGDGTRLSIL.

The chain is built from TRBV7-4 and TRBJ2-6; D unclear. The CDR3 is made up of 14 amino acids. Germline V gene data show CDR1 as SGHVT and CDR2 as SQSDAQ. Trimming pared 4 bases from V and 5 bases from J, leaving 9 bases between. The CDR3 reads CASSSQSRANVLTF. The CDR3 region has the DNA TGTGCCAGCAGCTCACAAAGTCGGGCCAACGTCCTGACTTTC.

V gene TRBV10-2 combines with J gene TRBJ1-5; 7 positions match TRBD1. CDR3 length: 14 amino acids. The germline gives CDR1 WSHSY, CDR2 SAAADI. V lost 6 bases, J lost 7 bases, and 9 bases stayed unmatched. The CDR3 is CASRPGQVTQPQHF. DNA for the CDR3: TGCGCCAGCAGACCCGGACAGGTCACGCAGCCCCAGCATTTT.

J is TRBJ2-7 and V is TRBV4-1; the match to TRBD2 covers 11 bases. The CDR3 has 14 residues. The V and J ends lost 1 base and 7 bases, in that order; junction bases with no gene match: 3. CDR1 and CDR2 (germline): MGHRA, YSYEKL. The CDR3 sequence: CASSQGLAGREQYF. CDR3 coding DNA: TGCGCCAGCAGCCAAGGACTAGCGGGGAGGGAGCAGTACTTC.

This clone was counted between two and nine times. This chain connects TRBV10-2 to TRBJ2-3; D may match TRBD1 or TRBD2 (6 bases each). The CDR3 spans 15 residues. CDR1 is WSHSY, CDR2 SAAADI, per germline. V was clipped by 2 bases and J by 3 bases, with 12 bases between them. The DNA of the CDR3 is TGCGCCAGCAGTGAGCGGAGAGGGGGGACAGATACGCAGTATTTT. Translating it yields CASSERRGGTDTQYF.

This clone has just a few counts. This same CDR3 is encoded by further DNA sequences in the sample. The CDR3 nucleotides read TGTGCCAGCAGTTTCTCAAGCGAGCAGTACTTC. Translated: CASSFSSEQYF. V usage is TRBV28 and J usage is TRBJ2-7; D remains ambiguous. CDR3 length: 11 residues. The ends were cut back, 3 bases at V and 6 bases at J, with 6 bases in the middle. Germline CDR1 is MDHEN and CDR2 is SYDVKM.

In this sample, this clone turned up once. The V call is TRBV9, the J call TRBJ2-3, with TRBD2 as a possible D gene (6 bases). Germline CDR1 reads SGDLS; CDR2 reads YYNGEE. The CDR3 is 16 residues long. The ends were cut back, 0 bases at V and 4 bases at J, with 15 bases in the middle. The CDR3 spells CASSVGPGELADTQYF. CDR3 sequence (DNA): TGTGCCAGCAGCGTAGGTCCGGGAGAGTTGGCAGATACGCAGTATTTT.

This clone showed up many times. The CDR3 DNA follows: TGTGCCAGCAGTGCGGGACAGGGTGACGCTTTCTTT. Its protein product is CASSAGQGDAFF. The gene calls are TRBV6-5 and TRBJ1-1; 9 positions match TRBD1. The CDR3 extends over 12 amino acids. V lost 5 bases, J lost 11 bases, and 6 bases stayed unmatched. Per the germline V gene, CDR1 is MNHEY and CDR2 is SVGAGI.